This T cell receptor beta chain came from a study of regulatory T cells in long-lasting Graves disease. Building the TCR beta libraries relied on iRepertoire HTBI primers, and CDR3 regions underwent Arm-PCR. TCRdb re-called the multiplex PCR reads through MiXCR, storing one row per CDR3 protein. This table holds 400,000 to 600,000 distinct CDR3 sequences, around a fifth found once. Noted time point: persistent/refractory GD, antithyroid drugs over 5 years with positive TRAb. Construction of the TCR library relied on RNA isolated from PBMCs. By American Thyroid Association guidelines, Graves' disease was diagnosed in the cohort. A few counts support this clonotype. The TCR sequence derives from a female donor with Graves disease. Material: peripheral blood mononuclear cells (PBMCs), obtained when the disease was refractory, from a patient treated with antithyroid drugs.

CDR3 DNA sequence: TGTGCCAGCAGCCCGGGACTAGCGGGAGGGCGGTCGTACTTC. Its translation: CASSPGLAGGRSYF. The chain has TRBV13 and TRBJ2-7; 16 nucleotides line up with TRBD2. Germline CDR1 is PRHDT and CDR2 is FYEKMQ (reference sequence). This CDR3 is built from 14 residues. Trimming cost V 5 bases and J 12 bases; bases outside gene matches: 7.